This T cell receptor beta chain was obtained from a study of PD-1 blockade in mismatch repair-deficient tumors. Sequencing used immunoSEQ multiplex PCR; TCRdb keeps in-frame clones, though not all of them. The sample lists around 52,000 clones; 81% were seen once. This clone came up once. CDR1 and CDR2 (germline): MDHEN, SYDVKM. V was shortened by 1 base and J by 8 bases, with 8 bases between the two germline ends. The CDR3 is 13 amino acids. This receptor was identified in an adult with mismatch repair-deficient cancer. The chain carries TRBV28 and TRBJ1-4; D not resolved. The sequenced sample was peripheral blood, obtained roughly 20 weeks after starting pembrolizumab. This CDR3 reads CASSLSLTEKLFF. CDR3 nucleotides: TGTGCCAGCAGTTTATCCTTGACCGAAAAACTGTTTTTT.